This is a list of T cell receptor beta chains from one sample in a study of CD8+ T cells in alopecia areata. Data came from immunoSEQ multiplex PCR; TCRdb stores just in-frame clones and leaves some out. Of some 120,000 clones in the sample, around 50% are singletons; the top ten hold 9.5% to 15%. The specimen was CD8+ T cells sorted from blood, collected at week 24, from a patient treated with tofacitinib. The source is a human donor with alopecia areata. CDR3s include the opening cysteine and the closing phenylalanine or tryptophan. The D gene is left open where the match is weak. Clone size, where shown, is once, few, many, or a class for clones that have expanded.

>-|TRBJ1-6|-|TRBV2
CASSEPEIYNSPLHF
TGTGCCAGCAGTGAACCAGAAATCTATAATTCACCCCTCCACTTT
>-|TRBJ2-2|few|TRBV15
CATSIDSTNTGELFF
TGTGCCACCAGCATCGACAGTACGAACACCGGGGAGCTGTTTTTT
>-|TRBJ2-5|-|TRBV13
CASSRAGTRGETQYF
TGTGCCAGCTCTCGGGCGGGGACGCGAGGGGAGACCCAGTACTTC
>-|TRBJ2-7|-|TRBV4-1
CASSLDMESYEQYF
TGCGCCAGCAGTCTTGACATGGAGTCCTACGAGCAGTACTTC
>-|TRBJ1-2|-|TRBV7-2
CASSLSIRSLYYGYTF
TGTGCCAGCAGCTTATCTATTCGCAGTCTATACTATGGCTACACCTTC
>-|TRBJ1-5|-|TRBV21-1
CASSKALADQHF
TGTGCCAGCAGCAAAGCGCTCGCAGACCAGCATTTT
>-|TRBJ2-2|few|TRBV7-9
CASSPSRDLNTGELFF
TGTGCCAGCAGCCCTAGCAGGGACCTGAACACCGGGGAGCTGTTTTTT
>TRBD1|TRBJ1-3|-|TRBV2
CASRGESGTGSGNTIYF
TGTGCCAGCAGAGGGGAGTCCGGGACAGGGAGTGGGAACACCATATATTTT
>TRBD1|TRBJ1-4|-|TRBV30
CAWSPGTGDEKLFF
TGTGCCTGGAGTCCCGGGACAGGGGATGAAAAACTGTTTTTT
>-|TRBJ2-1|-|TRBV5-4
CASSLGGEQFF
TGTGCCAGCAGCCTGGGGGGTGAGCAGTTCTTC
>TRBD1|TRBJ1-6|few|TRBV25-1
CASRGTGYNSPLHF
TGTGCCAGCAGAGGGACAGGCTATAATTCACCCCTCCACTTT
>TRBD1|TRBJ1-5|-|TRBV5-4
CASSVGQGEPQHF
TGTGCCAGCAGCGTGGGACAGGGTGAGCCCCAGCATTTT
>TRBD2|TRBJ2-2|-|TRBV5-6
CAAGSGGNTGELFF
TGTGCCGCCGGGAGCGGGGGGAACACCGGGGAGCTGTTTTTT
>-|TRBJ1-2|-|TRBV6-5
CASSYLGGEYGYTF
TGTGCCAGCAGTTATCTCGGGGGCGAATATGGCTACACCTTC
>-|TRBJ1-2|-|TRBV29-1
CSVVVSGEGYTF
TGCAGCGTCGTAGTGTCAGGGGAAGGCTACACCTTC
>-|TRBJ1-6|-|TRBV7-2
CASSLALTGSPLHF
TGTGCCAGCAGCTTAGCGCTCACGGGGTCCCCCCTCCACTTT
>-|TRBJ2-1|-|TRBV5-8
CASSLRGRWNEQFF
TGTGCCAGCAGCTTGAGGGGTAGATGGAATGAGCAGTTCTTC
>-|TRBJ2-6|few|TRBV7-9
CASSTTTGNSGANVLTF
TGTGCCAGCAGCACTACGACAGGAAACTCTGGGGCCAACGTCCTGACTTTC
>TRBD1|TRBJ1-2|-|TRBV29-1
CSVAGTGNGGYTF
TGCAGCGTTGCCGGGACAGGGAATGGTGGCTACACCTTC
>-|TRBJ1-2|-|TRBV4-2
CASSQEVAGAVYGYTF
TGTGCCAGCAGCCAAGAAGTCGCGGGCGCCGTCTATGGCTACACCTTC
>-|TRBJ1-6|medium-sized|TRBV6-1
CASRPGPDNSPLHF
TGTGCCAGCAGACCAGGTCCGGATAATTCACCCCTCCACTTT
>-|TRBJ2-7|few|TRBV4-1
CASSLRDGPYEQYF
TGCGCCAGCAGCCTAAGGGACGGACCCTACGAGCAGTACTTC
>-|TRBJ2-7|-|TRBV29-1
CSVEWDGEQYF
TGCAGCGTTGAGTGGGATGGGGAGCAGTACTTC
>-|TRBJ2-2|-|TRBV10-3
CAIHDREDTGELFF
TGTGCCATCCACGATAGGGAGGATACCGGGGAGCTGTTTTTT
>-|TRBJ2-3|-|TRBV13
CASSLEGTDTQYF
TGTGCCAGCAGCTTAGAGGGCACAGATACGCAGTATTTT
>-|TRBJ1-1|-|TRBV5-6
CASSLSAGNTEAFF
TGTGCCAGCAGCTTGTCGGCAGGGAACACTGAAGCTTTCTTT